These 21 T cell receptor beta chains originate from one sample sequenced in a study of shared clonotypes between healthy human individuals. The table came from immunoSEQ multiplex PCR; TCRdb's copy has only in-frame clones and leaves some out. The sample carries approximately 2.1 million clones, approximately 95% recorded once. The specimen was naive CD4+ T cells from PBMCs. Subset described: CD45RA+ positively selected. The receptor set was obtained from a young man in good health. Some clones in this sample may be carry-over from other donors' samples.

In regard to this clone: Relative to the germline gene, one junction end is altered; a read error may explain this. The chain recombines TRBV5-5 with TRBJ1-2; 8 bases agree with TRBD1. The germline CDR1 and CDR2 sequences are SGHKS and YYEKEE (reference sequence). This CDR3 is 17 amino acids long. The CDR3 nucleotides read TGTGTCAGCAGCTTGGTCGGACAGGGTCGTGCTAACTATGGCTACACCTTC. This sequence encodes CVSSLVGQGRANYGYTF.

This clone was recorded once. The V gene is TRBV19, the J gene TRBJ2-7, with D tentatively TRBD2 (6 bases). From germline, CDR1 is LNHDA and CDR2 SQIVND (reference sequence). Deletions cut 3 bases from V and 6 bases from J, with 21 bases between. This CDR3 region has 16 residues. The CDR3 region is CASSMRDSSGRREQYF. For the CDR3, the DNA is TGTGCCAGTAGTATGCGGGACTCGTCAGGGAGACGCGAGCAGTACTTC.

In this sample, this clone turned up once. The chain carries TRBV6-5 and TRBJ1-2; D is unclear. This CDR3 is 15 amino acids long. With 2 bases removed from V and 0 bases from J, the gap between germline ends came to 10 bases. Germline CDR1 and CDR2: MNHEY and SVGAGI. As DNA, the CDR3 is TGTGCCAGCAGTTACATACGGGATTCTAACTATGGCTACACCTTC. This sequence encodes CASSYIRDSNYGYTF.

The chain couples TRBV16 to TRBJ2-7; 14 bases are a match to TRBD2. J was trimmed by 7 bases and V by 3 bases; bases with no gene match: 8. Germline V gives CDR1 KGHSY, CDR2 FQNENV. The CDR3 extends over 16 amino acids. Written as DNA, the CDR3 is TGTGCCAGCAGCCACCCTGGGACTAGCGGGAGTCGGGAGCAGTACTTC. It specifies CASSHPGTSGSREQYF.

The gene calls are TRBV5-1 and TRBJ2-5, with D possibly being TRBD1 or TRBD2 (5 bases each). Looked up from germline, CDR1 is SGHRS and CDR2 is YFSETQ. There are 15 residues in the CDR3. The germline V and J ends were trimmed by 2 bases and 2 bases, with 13 bases remaining between them. DNA of the CDR3: TGCGCCAGCAGCTTAGGGACGTCGATTCAAGAGACCCAGTACTTC. Residues: CASSLGTSIQETQYF.

The chain combines TRBV4-3 with TRBJ2-2; D is ambiguous. There are 13 residues in the CDR3. V dropped 2 bases and J dropped 7 bases, with 8 bases sitting between them. Germline V gene sequence: CDR1 LGHNA, CDR2 YSLEER. The DNA for the CDR3 is TGCGCCAGCAGCCAAAATCCCGGCGGGGAGCTGTTTTTT. Translating gives CASSQNPGGELFF.

This chain connects TRBV5-1 to TRBJ2-5, with a tentative D call TRBD2 (6 bases). In germline, CDR1 is SGHRS, CDR2 YFSETQ. This CDR3 has 15 residues. V was clipped by 4 bases and J by 5 bases, with 18 bases between them. The CDR3 is CASSGGYPGWETQYF. DNA of the CDR3: TGCGCCAGCAGCGGGGGGTATCCGGGTTGGGAGACCCAGTACTTC.

This clone appeared a single time. At the DNA level, this CDR3 is encoded by other sequences in the same sample as well. CDR3: CASSGITGELFF. For the CDR3, the DNA is TGTGCCAGCAGTGGTATTACCGGGGAGCTGTTTTTT. The rearrangement links TRBV2 to TRBJ2-2; D uncertain. From germline, CDR1 is SNHLY and CDR2 FYNNEI. The CDR3 covers 12 residues. With 4 bases removed from V and 5 bases from J, the gap between germline ends came to 5 bases.

The V and J genes are TRBV5-8 and TRBJ2-5; perhaps TRBD2 as D (6 bases). V was clipped by 4 bases and J by 5 bases, with 12 bases between them. This CDR3 has 13 amino acids. Germline CDR1 SGHTS, CDR2 YDEGEE. The CDR3 sequence: CASSRRVRETQYF. The DNA of the CDR3 is TGTGCCAGCAGCCGGAGGGTGCGGGAGACCCAGTACTTC.

About this clone itself: Other DNA sequences in the same sample also yield this CDR3. This chain joins TRBV18 and TRBJ2-3; D gene uncertain. V was pared by 3 bases and J by 6 bases, with 7 bases between. There are 12 residues in the CDR3. From germline, CDR1 is KGHSH and CDR2 LQKENI. DNA of the CDR3: TGTGCCAGCTCACCTCTTGCCGATACGCAGTATTTT. This translates into CASSPLADTQYF.

This sequence joins TRBV28 and TRBJ2-7; D remains ambiguous. The V end lost 3 bases, the J end lost 3 bases, and 12 bases lay between the germline ends. The length of the CDR3 is 14 residues. CDR1 MDHEN and CDR2 SYDVKM come from the germline V gene. Here the CDR3 DNA reads TGTGCCAGCAGTTTCAACCCTGGTAGCTACGAGCAGTACTTC. It encodes CASSFNPGSYEQYF.

V and J are TRBV7-8 and TRBJ1-5, with TRBD1 matching over 9 bases. The CDR3 is made up of 18 amino acids. J gave up 0 bases and V 1 base, and 7 bases lay outside the gene matches. The germline gives CDR1 SGHVS, CDR2 FQNEAQ. CDR3 coding DNA: TGTGCCAGCAGCTTAGGCACCGGGACAGGGAGTAGCAATCAGCCCCAGCATTTT. This codes for CASSLGTGTGSSNQPQHF.

This chain joins TRBV29-1 and TRBJ1-3; D is unresolved. Germline assignment: CDR1 SQVTM and CDR2 ANQGSEA. The CDR3 has 14 amino acids. V was trimmed by 5 bases and J by 0 bases, leaving 11 bases between them. CDR3 loop: CSVLYGYSGNTIYF. The CDR3 DNA reads TGCAGCGTTCTCTACGGATACTCTGGAAACACCATATATTTT.

V and J are TRBV4-3 and TRBJ2-1, with a possible D match to TRBD2 (7 bases). Trimming removed 1 base at V and 5 bases at J, with 12 bases between. This CDR3 contains 15 residues. The germline CDR1 and CDR2 sequences are LGHNA and YSLEER. The CDR3 DNA sequence: TGCGCCAGCAGCCAAGGTGCGGGGGCCAACAATGAGCAGTTCTTC. This sequence encodes CASSQGAGANNEQFF.

J is TRBJ1-3 and V is TRBV29-1, with 7 bases aligning to TRBD1. V shed 7 bases and J 2 bases; nucleotides not matched to a gene: 8. Germline CDR1 reads SQVTM; CDR2 reads ANQGSEA. The CDR3 consists of 14 residues. The CDR3 here is CSAADRVTGNTIYF. DNA for the CDR3: TGCAGCGCCGCCGACAGGGTCACTGGAAACACCATATATTTT.

The sample holds one count of this clone. The chain employs TRBV4-1 and TRBJ2-4; 7 bases map to TRBD2. Germline CDR1 is MGHRA and CDR2 is YSYEKL. This CDR3 is 15 amino acids long. V lost 3 bases to trimming and J lost 8 bases; unmatched junction nucleotides: 10. The CDR3 DNA reads TGCGCCAGCAGCCAGGGGGGGAATGGAGGAGACATTCAGTACTTC. It translates to CASSQGGNGGDIQYF.

This clone appeared a single time. This chain uses TRBV5-1 with TRBJ1-1; D may be TRBD1 (5 bases). The CDR3 extends over 15 amino acids. From germline, CDR1 is SGHRS and CDR2 YFSETQ. V lost 1 base to trimming and J lost 4 bases, with 14 bases between them. This CDR3 is CASSLTPGGSTEAFF. Here the CDR3 DNA reads TGCGCCAGCAGCTTGACCCCCGGGGGTTCCACTGAAGCTTTCTTT.

The chain recombines TRBV7-6 with TRBJ2-5; 11 bases are a match to TRBD2. CDR3 size: 17 residues. V lost 1 base, J lost 5 bases, and 9 bases stayed unmatched. The germline V gene encodes CDR1 SGHVS and CDR2 FNYEAQ. The CDR3 region is CASSLGLAGGFGETQYF. The CDR3 DNA follows: TGTGCCAGCAGCTTAGGGCTAGCGGGAGGCTTTGGCGAGACCCAGTACTTC.

V gene TRBV5-1 combines with J gene TRBJ1-1; the D is unclear. Trimming removed 5 bases at V and 3 bases at J, with 11 bases between. The germline CDR1 and CDR2 sequences are SGHRS and YFSETQ. CDR3 length: 13 residues. The DNA of the CDR3 is TGCGCCAGCAGAGAAAGTAGTGACACTGAAGCTTTCTTT. Protein product: CASRESSDTEAFF.

With respect to this clone: The same CDR3 is also encoded by other DNA sequences in this sample. This rearrangement joins TRBV20-1 to TRBJ2-7; D ambiguous. Per the germline V gene, CDR1 is DFQATT and CDR2 is SNEGSKA (reference sequence). The V end lost 3 bases, the J end lost 4 bases, and 7 bases lay between the germline ends. This CDR3 spans 11 amino acids. The CDR3 sequence: CSARAQYEQYF. In nucleotides, the CDR3 is TGCAGTGCTAGGGCCCAATACGAGCAGTACTTC.

The genes are TRBV7-9 and TRBJ2-5; D possibly corresponds to TRBD2 (5 bases). The germline gives CDR1 SEHNR, CDR2 FQNEAQ (reference sequence). V was shortened by 5 bases and J by 5 bases, with 18 bases between the two germline ends. This CDR3 contains 15 residues. The CDR3 region is CASSRLSGLGETQYF. The CDR3 DNA sequence: TGTGCCAGCAGCCGACTCTCGGGATTAGGGGAGACCCAGTACTTC. The complete variable domain, with remaining parts taken from reference TRBV7-9 and TRBJ2-5, reads DTGVSQNPRHKITKRGQNVTFRCDPISEHNRLYWYRQTLGQGPEFLTYFQNEAQLEKSRLLSDRFSAERPKGSFSTLEIQRTEQGDSAMYLCASSRLSGLGETQYFGPGTRLLVL.